This is a list of T cell receptor beta chains from one sample in a study of STAT3 mutations in large granular lymphocyte leukemia. Libraries were prepared by immunoSEQ multiplex PCR; TCRdb keeps only in-frame clonotypes and omits some of them. The top ten hold roughly 80% of the sample, which has 5,000 to 7,000 clones, around 52% seen once. Sequenced: peripheral blood mononuclear cells. The receptors derive from a boy younger than 18 with T-cell large granular lymphocyte leukemia. Some clones in this sample may be carry-over from other donors' samples. Both conserved end residues are part of each CDR3. The D gene is left open where the match is weak. Size tells how often a clone was seen (once, few, many) or the class of an expanded clone, and some rows leave it out.

D gene,clone size,J gene,V gene,CDR3 DNA,CDR3 protein
TRBD1,once,TRBJ2-7,TRBV10-2,TGCGCCAGCAGCCGAGACAGGGGCTACGAGCAGTACTTC,CASSRDRGYEQYF
TRBD1,NA,TRBJ1-2,TRBV18,TGTGCCAGCTCACCCCCCGGACAGGGGGCGCGAGGTGGCTACACCTTC,CASSPPGQGARGGYTF
NA,NA,TRBJ1-2,TRBV28,TGTGCCAGCAGGGCTGGGGAAAACTATGGCTACACCTTC,CASRAGENYGYTF
NA,NA,TRBJ1-1,TRBV5-1,TGCGCCAGCAGCTCGGGGTGGGATACTGAAGCTTTCTTT,CASSSGWDTEAFF
TRBD1,few,TRBJ1-5,TRBV18,TGTGCCAGTTCCAACGACAGGGCGGGTCAGCCCCAGCATTTT,CASSNDRAGQPQHF
TRBD1,NA,TRBJ1-1,TRBV6-1,TGTGCCAGCAGTTCGGGACAGGAGAACACTGAAGCTTTCTTT,CASSSGQENTEAFF
NA,NA,TRBJ1-6,TRBV6-4,TGTGCCAGCAGTGCCGGGACCGATAATTCACCCCTCCACTTT,CASSAGTDNSPLHF
NA,few,TRBJ2-1,TRBV6-6,TGTGCCACCGGCCAAACCAACAATGAGCAGTTCTTC,CATGQTNNEQFF
NA,NA,TRBJ2-7,TRBV5-4,TGTGCCAGCAGCTTGTGGGGGGCCGGGGGCGAGCAGTACTTC,CASSLWGAGGEQYF
NA,NA,TRBJ2-2,TRBV6-6,TGTGCCAGCAGCCCAGCCGGGAAGAACACCGGGGAGCTGTTTTTT,CASSPAGKNTGELFF
TRBD1,once,TRBJ1-1,TRBV29-1,TGCAGCGTTATGGGACAGGAGAACACTGAAGCTTTCTTT,CSVMGQENTEAFF
NA,few,TRBJ1-3,TRBV4-2,TGTGCCAGCAGCCAAGTTGGGACCGGGGCTGGAAACACCATATATTTT,CASSQVGTGAGNTIYF
TRBD1,NA,TRBJ1-6,TRBV4-1,TGCGCCAGCAGCTCCGGGACAGGGATCTCACCCCTCCACTTT,CASSSGTGISPLHF
NA,few,TRBJ1-1,TRBV19,TGTGCCAGTTTGAACACTGAAGCTTTCTTT,CASLNTEAFF
NA,few,TRBJ1-3,TRBV6-1,TGTGCCAGCAGTGATTCGGGGGGTAGCTCTGGAAACACCATATATTTT,CASSDSGGSSGNTIYF
NA,NA,TRBJ1-1,TRBV5-4,TGTGCCAGCATGGGGGGGCCCGGAATGAACACTGAAGCTTTCTTT,CASMGGPGMNTEAFF
NA,NA,TRBJ2-5,TRBV30,TGTGCCTGGAGTGAGAACCAAGAGACCCAGTACTTC,CAWSENQETQYF
NA,NA,TRBJ1-1,TRBV6-1,TGTGCCAGCAGTGAAGGTTGCACACCTGAAGCTTTCTTT,CASSEGCTPEAFF
NA,NA,TRBJ1-3,TRBV25-1,TGTGCCAGCAGTAATACTCGAAACACCATATATTTT,CASSNTRNTIYF
NA,few,TRBJ1-1,TRBV30,TGTGCCTGGTCCAGGGTCCTCACTGAAGCTTTCTTT,CAWSRVLTEAFF
NA,few,TRBJ2-7,TRBV6-6,TGTGCCAGCAGTCCTCAGGACGGCTACGAGCAGTACTTC,CASSPQDGYEQYF
NA,few,TRBJ2-1,TRBV5-4,TGTGCCAGCACGTCAGGGTACAATGAGCAGTTCTTC,CASTSGYNEQFF
NA,NA,TRBJ2-7,TRBV6-4,TGTGCCCCCACGTGGAGTGCCGAGCAGTACTTC,CAPTWSAEQYF
NA,NA,TRBJ2-3,TRBV30,TGTGCCTGGAGTAACCCACTAGTGACAGATACGCAGTATTTT,CAWSNPLVTDTQYF
NA,NA,TRBJ2-2,TRBV7-9,TGTGCCAGCAGCTTAGTGGCCAGGGGCACGGACACCGGGGAGCTGTTTTTT,CASSLVARGTDTGELFF
NA,NA,TRBJ2-1,TRBV14,TGTGCCAGCAGCCAAGATTGGGGCCTAGAGCAGTTCTTC,CASSQDWGLEQFF
NA,once,TRBJ1-1,TRBV18,TGTGCCAGCTCACCAACGGGCAGCACTGAAGCTTTCTTT,CASSPTGSTEAFF
NA,medium-sized,TRBJ1-2,TRBV19,TGTGCCAGTAGTCCCGGGCCCCGACCCTCCAACTATGGCTACACCTTC,CASSPGPRPSNYGYTF
TRBD2,NA,TRBJ2-3,TRBV6-6,TGTGCCAGCGAGACTAGCGGCACAGATACGCAGTATTTT,CASETSGTDTQYF
NA,NA,TRBJ1-1,TRBV13,TGTGCCAGCAGCTTGGGTCCTTTCTTT,CASSLGPFF
NA,NA,TRBJ2-7,TRBV5-6,TGTGCCAGCCATCGGGCAGGGTATTACGAGCAGTACTTC,CASHRAGYYEQYF
NA,NA,TRBJ2-7,TRBV14,TGTGCCAGCAGCCAAGATGGAGGAGAATCCTACGAGCAGTACTTC,CASSQDGGESYEQYF
NA,NA,TRBJ1-2,TRBV5-4,TGTGCCAGCAGCTCAGCGACTGCGCCCTATGGCTACACCTTC,CASSSATAPYGYTF